The clone carrying this T cell receptor (beta chain) came up many times. Its antigen is not known. The record originates from a study of CD8 T cells in ankylosing spondylitis. Study results and limitations: Ankylosing spondylitis blood appeared to carry a characteristic TCR beta motif of several highly homologous variants. Relatively rare in peripheral blood, disease-linked clones were also CD8+. Past research had described some motif variants in reactive arthritis synovial fluid and blood.

CDR1 and CDR2 (germline): SNHLY, FYNNEI. The CDR3 spans 14 residues. V gave up 0 bases and J gave up 3 bases, with 9 bases separating them. With molecular barcodes, quantitative 5'-RACE was used to make the TCR beta libraries. MiXCR was run by TCRdb on the 5' RACE reads, yielding one entry per CDR3 protein. The sample includes 200,000 to 250,000 distinct CDR3 sequences, around 17% seen only once; the top ten take 42%. The chain is built from TRBV2 and TRBJ2-7; D is uncertain. Sequencing was done on a sample of blood, either unsorted or a sorted T cell fraction (not recorded which). This TCR was sampled from a male donor with ankylosing spondylitis. The CDR3 bases are TGTGCCAGCAGTGAAGCGTCGGGCCACTACGAGCAGTACTTC. As protein: CASSEASGHYEQYF.